The rows below give T cell receptor beta chains drawn from one sample of a study of technical replicates of blood from several donors. This table comes from immunoSEQ multiplex PCR, and its TCRdb copy is limited to in-frame clones, with some not included. The sample records over 90,000 clones, 95% being singletons. The material sequenced was T cells isolated from PBMCs. These receptors were taken from a human donor in good health. Each CDR3 is given with its conserved first and last residue. The D gene is left open where the match is weak. A clone size is listed for some rows: how often the clone was seen (once, few, many), or a class if it is expanded.

cdr3_nt	cdr3_aa	d_call	clone_size	v_call	j_call
TGCGCCAGCAGCCAAGGGGCTGCACAAGAGACCCAGTACTTC	CASSQGAAQETQYF	NA	NA	TRBV4-1	TRBJ2-5
TGTGCCAGCTCACCACATCGGAGGGGTGAGCAGTTCTTC	CASSPHRRGEQFF	NA	NA	TRBV18	TRBJ2-1
TGTGCCAGCAGTTTCCAGGGCCAAGAGACCCAGTACTTC	CASSFQGQETQYF	NA	NA	TRBV27	TRBJ2-5
TGTGCCAGTAGGATAGGCGGGGTCGCCACTGAAGCTTTCTTT	CASRIGGVATEAFF	NA	NA	TRBV19	TRBJ1-1
TGCGCCAGCAGATTAACGGAGGCACACACTGAAGCTTTCTTT	CASRLTEAHTEAFF	NA	NA	TRBV5-1	TRBJ1-1
TGTGCCAGCAGTTACTCGACAGGGAGGAATTCACCCCTCCACTTT	CASSYSTGRNSPLHF	TRBD1	NA	TRBV6-6	TRBJ1-6
TGTGCCAGCAGCAAAGCGGTGTTGGGACTAGCGGGAGTTCAGACCGCCTACGAGCAGTACTTC	CASSKAVLGLAGVQTAYEQYF	NA	NA	TRBV21-1	TRBJ2-7
TGTGCCAGCTCACCCACGACTGAGGAGCAGTACTTC	CASSPTTEEQYF	NA	NA	TRBV18	TRBJ2-7
TGTGCCAGCAGTTGGGACAGTTCACCCCTCCACTTT	CASSWDSSPLHF	TRBD1	NA	TRBV2	TRBJ1-6
TGTGCCAGCAGCCATAGGGGGGAAAAACTGTTTTTT	CASSHRGEKLFF	NA	once	TRBV7-9	TRBJ1-4
TGTGCCAGCAGTTCTCATACAGGGACCAAAAACATTCAGTACTTC	CASSSHTGTKNIQYF	NA	NA	TRBV28	TRBJ2-4
TGTGCCAGCAGTTTATTAGCTACAGATACGCAGTATTTT	CASSLLATDTQYF	NA	NA	TRBV27	TRBJ2-3
TGTGCCAGCAGCCCACAGGGATTTACTGAAGCTTTCTTT	CASSPQGFTEAFF	NA	NA	TRBV11-2	TRBJ1-1
TGCGCCAGCAGCTATCAGGGGATGTACGAGCAGTACTTC	CASSYQGMYEQYF	NA	NA	TRBV5-1	TRBJ2-7
TGTGCCATCTCTTCGGGGGGGCCGCGGACCGGGGAGCTGTTTTTT	CAISSGGPRTGELFF	TRBD2	NA	TRBV10-3	TRBJ2-2
TGTGCCAGTAGTATAAATCCTTTCAATCAGCCCCAGCATTTT	CASSINPFNQPQHF	NA	NA	TRBV19	TRBJ1-5
TGCGCCAGCAGCCAAGAGGAGCGAGAATATACCCTTTCCTACGAGCAGTACTTC	CASSQEEREYTLSYEQYF	NA	NA	TRBV4-1	TRBJ2-7
TGTGCCAGCAGCGCTCCTAGGGGATCCGAAGCTTTCTTT	CASSAPRGSEAFF	NA	few	TRBV9	TRBJ1-1
TGTGCCAGCAGCTTATCAGGGACTAGCGGGAGGGATGAGCAGTTCTTC	CASSLSGTSGRDEQFF	TRBD2	NA	TRBV13	TRBJ2-1
TGTGCCAGTAGTGAACTAGCGGGATGGTTAGGCATTCAGTACTTC	CASSELAGWLGIQYF	TRBD2	NA	TRBV19	TRBJ2-4
TGTGCCGGAGGGGAGGGCGACTATGGCTACACCTTC	CAGGEGDYGYTF	NA	NA	TRBV2	TRBJ1-2
TGCGCCAGCAGCCCGAGTCTTGGGGGCGGGGGTGAAGCTTTCTTT	CASSPSLGGGGEAFF	NA	NA	TRBV10-1	TRBJ1-1
TGTGCCAGCAGCTCAAAGACTCCGGGACAGGGGGTGAATAATTCACCCCTCCACTTT	CASSSKTPGQGVNNSPLHF	TRBD1	NA	TRBV7-3	TRBJ1-6
TGTGCCAGCAGCTCAAATCGGGGCTCTGGGGCCAACGTCCTGACTTTC	CASSSNRGSGANVLTF	NA	NA	TRBV7-9	TRBJ2-6
TGTGCCAGCAGGAAGGGACAGGGGTACGAGCAGTACTTC	CASRKGQGYEQYF	TRBD1	few	TRBV6-5	TRBJ2-7
TGTGCCAGCAGTGACAGGGGGCGAGAGACCCAGTACTTC	CASSDRGRETQYF	TRBD1	NA	TRBV25-1	TRBJ2-5